Given below is one T cell receptor beta chain in context. Antigen: not known. Time point of the sample: recipient sample about 28 days before transplant, after cytoreduction. The record originates from a study of T cell clonotyping in hematopoietic cell transplantation. Overall study: Recipient samples before transplant were obtained post-cytoreduction. Whole-study findings and limits: Few recipient clonotypes overlapped donors; over 97% were de novo at given depth.

Here immunoSEQ multiplex PCR was the method, and the copy in TCRdb shows in-frame clones only, minus some. The sample contains more than 20,000 clones, roughly 90% of which appear only once. This CDR3 is built from 18 residues. V lost 0 bases to trimming and J lost 3 bases; unmatched junction nucleotides: 13. CDR1 SGDLS and CDR2 YYNGEE come from the germline V gene. The specimen was peripheral blood mononuclear cells, collected before stem cell transplant. The sequence came from a man between 18 and 29 years old with biphenotypic leukemia. Some clones in this sample may be carry-over from other donors' samples. V and J are TRBV9 and TRBJ2-7; TRBD2 matches 9 bases. The CDR3 DNA sequence: TGTGCCAGCAGCGTAGGAAGCTCCGTGAGCGGGGGGATCTACGAGCAGTACTTC. It specifies CASSVGSSVSGGIYEQYF.